The 25 T cell receptor beta chains below come from one sample, sequenced in a study of human T cells and chemical hapten exposure. TCRdb redid the calling of the RACE reads with MiXCR, one entry per CDR3 protein. The table records over 70,000 distinct CDR3 sequences, about a tenth of them present only once. Time point defined: patch test 3, about 24 weeks after DPC sensitization. Treatment meaning: therapeutic diphenylcyclopropenone sensitization with weekly scalp DPC. This specimen consisted of whole blood, obtained in connection with sensitization to the hapten diphenylcyclopropenone (DPC). Receptors originate from a woman aged 30 to 39 with alopecia areata. Some clones in this sample may be carry-over from other donors' samples.

The sample holds many counts of this clonotype. The rearrangement joins TRBV3-1 to TRBJ2-1; 7 positions match TRBD2. The trim removed 0 bases at V and 1 base at J, leaving 6 bases unmatched. Germline V gives CDR1 LGHDT, CDR2 YNNKEL (reference sequence). There are 17 residues in the CDR3. This CDR3 is CASSQEGGGSSYNEQFF. The CDR3 coding sequence is TGTGCCAGCAGCCAAGAGGGAGGCGGGAGTTCCTACAATGAGCAGTTCTTC.

This clonotype was counted a few times. J is TRBJ2-1 and V is TRBV6-2 or TRBV6-3; possibly TRBD1 or TRBD2 for D (5 bases each). Germline assignment: CDR1 MNHEY and CDR2 SVGEGT. This CDR3 has 11 amino acids. V was cut by 6 bases and J by 9 bases, with 9 bases left in between. For the CDR3, the DNA is TGTGCCAGCAGCCGGGACGGTGAGCAGTTCTTC. Translation gives CASSRDGEQFF.

The chain joins TRBV28 to TRBJ2-7; TRBD1 aligns across 7 bases. With V trimmed by 7 bases and J by 2 bases, 8 bases remained unmatched. Germline CDR1 is MDHEN and CDR2 is SYDVKM. The CDR3 has 14 amino acids. Written as DNA, the CDR3 is TGTGCCAGCACCCAGGGACAGCGGCCCTACGAGCAGTACTTC. It specifies CASTQGQRPYEQYF.

This clonotype was seen at least ten times. The V and J genes are TRBV6-2 or TRBV6-3 and TRBJ2-1; D may be TRBD2 (5 bases). V lost 5 bases and J lost 12, with 14 bases in between. CDR3 length equals 12 residues. From germline, CDR1 is MNHEY and CDR2 SVGEGT. The CDR3 reads CASSHQPGWQFF. CDR3 sequence (DNA): TGTGCCAGCAGTCATCAGCCGGGGTGGCAGTTCTTC.

The chain recombines TRBV13 with TRBJ2-4; 7 bases are shared with TRBD2. This CDR3 comprises 14 residues. Germline lookup yields CDR1 PRHDT and CDR2 FYEKMQ (reference sequence). Germline trimming cut 0 bases from V and 5 bases from J; bases unmatched to any gene: 1. The CDR3 DNA reads as TGTGCCAGCAGCTTAGGCCGGGAGGAAAACATTCAGTACTTC. Translation: CASSLGREENIQYF.

The sample holds a few counts of this clonotype. This chain links TRBV7-2 with TRBJ1-1, with unresolved D. Trimming pared 1 base from V and 8 bases from J, leaving 14 bases between. The germline CDR1 and CDR2 sequences are SGHTA and FQGNSA. The CDR3 sequence is 14 residues long. The CDR3 loop is CASSLGGSEIEAFF. In DNA form, the CDR3 reads TGTGCCAGCAGCTTAGGGGGAAGCGAAATCGAAGCTTTCTTT.

The J gene is TRBJ2-7, the V gene TRBV9; D unresolved. V shed 2 bases and J shed 2 bases, with 11 bases lying between them. The germline V gene encodes CDR1 SGDLS and CDR2 YYNGEE. This CDR3 is built from 14 residues. Here the CDR3 reads CASSVGGTPYEQYF. CDR3 bases: TGTGCCAGCAGCGTGGGCGGTACCCCCTACGAGCAGTACTTC.

This clonotype came up a few times. CDR3 protein: CASSMKGSLYEQYV. The CDR3 bases are TGTGCCAGCAGCATGAAGGGGTCACTCTACGAGCAGTACGTC. The rearrangement links TRBV21-1 to TRBJ2-7; the table's TRBD1 call for D was not verified on the DNA. TRBV21-1 is an annotated pseudogene. The CDR3 length is 14 residues.

This clonotype was counted many times. V and J are TRBV6-4 and TRBJ2-2; D unclear. The V and J ends lost 3 bases and 1 base respectively, with 6 bases between them. The CDR3 spans 14 residues. Germline V gene data show CDR1 as MRHNA and CDR2 as SNTAGT. The CDR3 sequence is CASSDKWNTGELFF. In DNA, the CDR3 is TGTGCCAGCAGTGATAAGTGGAACACCGGGGAGCTGTTTTTT.

This clonotype was seen repeatedly, ten times or more. This chain uses TRBV7-6 with TRBJ1-1; D unresolved. Germline V lookup: CDR1 SGHVS, CDR2 FNYEAQ. V was clipped by 5 bases and J by 1 base, with 11 bases between them. The CDR3 length is 14 residues. CDR3 nucleotide sequence: TGTGCCAGCAGCCCGTCCTCGAGGAACACTGAAGCTTTCTTT. Translating it yields CASSPSSRNTEAFF. Variable domain in full (rest from reference TRBV7-6 and TRBJ1-1): GAGVSQSPRYKVTKRGQDVALRCDPISGHVSLYWYRQALGQGPEFLTYFNYEAQQDKSGLPNDRFSAERPEGSISTLTIQRTEQRDSAMYRCASSPSSRNTEAFFGQGTRLTVV.

The sample holds a few counts of this clonotype. V and J are TRBV27 and TRBJ2-1, with TRBD1 identical over 8 bases. Germline-derived CDR1 and CDR2 are MNHEY and SMNVEV (reference sequence). This CDR3 comprises 13 residues. V shed 6 bases and J 9 bases; nucleotides not matched to a gene: 7. CDR3 in amino acids: CASSKRTGSEQFF. CDR3 nucleotides: TGTGCCAGCAGCAAGCGGACAGGGAGTGAGCAGTTCTTC.

This clonotype appeared a few times. This rearrangement joins TRBV7-2 to TRBJ1-1, with a weak D call TRBD1 (6 bases). The CDR3 is 15 amino acids. Germline V gene data show CDR1 as SGHTA and CDR2 as FQGNSA. The ends were cut back, 4 bases at V and 0 bases at J, with 12 bases in the middle. The CDR3 DNA reads as TGTGCCAGCAGCTCTTCTACAGGGATGAACACTGAAGCTTTCTTT. This translates into CASSSSTGMNTEAFF.

With regard to this clonotype: A much larger clone is a single base away; this may be a read error. This chain links TRBV6-1 with TRBJ2-1; D unresolved. CDR1 is MNHNS, CDR2 SASEGT, per germline. The CDR3 contains 13 residues. The CDR3 loop is CTSRLYSYNEQFF. DNA for the CDR3: TGTACCAGCAGGCTATACTCCTACAATGAGCAGTTCTTC.

In its sample, this clonotype was seen a few times. The gene calls are TRBV28 and TRBJ1-5; TRBD1 matches at 7 bases. CDR1 MDHEN and CDR2 SYDVKM come from the germline V gene. The CDR3 is 11 amino acids. Trimming cost V 8 bases and J 11 bases; bases outside gene matches: 6. The CDR3 sequence: CASGGGQAQHF. CDR3 nucleotide sequence: TGTGCCAGCGGAGGGGGCCAGGCCCAGCATTTT.

This clonotype was counted between two and nine times. V gene TRBV20-1 combines with J gene TRBJ1-2; D is unclear. Between the trimmed V and J ends, which lost 3 bases and 2 bases, there was a span of 7 bases. The CDR3 has 12 amino acids. Germline V lookup: CDR1 DFQATT, CDR2 SNEGSKA (reference sequence). CDR3 region: CSASATNYGYTF. The CDR3 bases are TGCAGTGCTAGCGCCACAAACTATGGCTACACCTTC.

This chain links TRBV6-1 with TRBJ2-1; D is possibly TRBD1 or TRBD2 (6 bases each). The germline gives CDR1 MNHNS, CDR2 SASEGT. The CDR3 covers 15 residues. Trimming took off 6 bases at V and 2 bases at J, with 14 bases between the two ends. The CDR3: CASRSSGAAYNEQFF. The DNA of the CDR3 is TGTGCCAGCAGGAGTTCGGGGGCCGCCTACAATGAGCAGTTCTTC.

This clonotype came up many times. This chain connects TRBV11-2 to TRBJ2-1; D is undetermined. This CDR3 spans 14 amino acids. CDR1 is SGHAT and CDR2 is FQNNGV in the germline V gene. Trimming cost V 6 bases and J 3 bases, with 12 bases left between them. CDR3 bases: TGTGCCAGCAGATTAACAGATAGCTACAATGAGCAGTTCTTC. This sequence encodes CASRLTDSYNEQFF. Filled out from reference TRBV11-2 and TRBJ2-1, the complete variable domain reads EAGVAQSPRYKIIEKRQSVAFWCNPISGHATLYWYQQILGQGPKLLIQFQNNGVVDDSQLPKDRFSAERLKGVDSTLKIQPAKLEDSAVYLCASRLTDSYNEQFFGPGTRLTVL.

The rearrangement joins TRBV7-6 to TRBJ2-5, with D tentatively TRBD1 (6 bases). Trimming cost V 5 bases and J 5 bases, with 12 bases left between them. This CDR3 has 13 residues. Germline CDR1 reads SGHVS; CDR2 reads FNYEAQ. CDR3 amino acids: CASSRGQTETQYF. The CDR3 nucleotides read TGTGCCAGCAGCCGCGGACAGACGGAGACCCAGTACTTC.

This clonotype was picked up many times. The gene calls are TRBV6-6 and TRBJ2-3; weak D call: TRBD1 (6 bases). Between the trimmed V and J ends, which lost 7 bases and 3 bases, there was a span of 11 bases. The germline gives CDR1 MNHNY, CDR2 SVGAGI (reference sequence). The CDR3 extends over 13 amino acids. The CDR3: CASKQGGTDTQYF. Written as DNA, the CDR3 is TGTGCCAGCAAACAGGGTGGGACAGATACGCAGTATTTT.

This clonotype was picked up many times. The chain has TRBV5-1 and TRBJ2-7; D is unresolved. V was cut by 2 bases and J by 0 bases, with 9 bases left in between. Germline V CDR1 and CDR2: SGHRS, YFSETQ. This CDR3 is built from 14 residues. The CDR3 coding sequence is TGCGCCAGCAGCTTAACGACGAGCTCCTACGAGCAGTACTTC. Its protein is CASSLTTSSYEQYF. The full variable domain, rest sourced from reference TRBV5-1 and TRBJ2-7, is KAGVTQTPRYLIKTRGQQVTLSCSPISGHRSVSWYQQTPGQGLQFLFEYFSETQRNKGNFPGRFSGRQFSNSRSEMNVSTLELGDSALYLCASSLTTSSYEQYFGPGTRLTVT.

This clonotype has at least ten counts. The chain carries TRBV29-1 and TRBJ2-7; D is unresolved. Trimming took off 5 bases at V and 3 bases at J, with 8 bases between the two ends. The CDR3 runs 11 residues. Looked up from germline, CDR1 is SQVTM and CDR2 is ANQGSEA. DNA of the CDR3: TGCAGCGTTACCCGGAACTACGAGCAGTACTTC. This translates into CSVTRNYEQYF.

V usage is TRBV11-2 and J usage is TRBJ2-1, with TRBD2 identical over 14 bases. With V trimmed by 3 bases and J by 8 bases, 9 bases remained unmatched. Germline V CDR1 and CDR2: SGHAT, FQNNGV. The CDR3 totals 17 residues. Written as DNA, the CDR3 is TGTGCCAGCAGCTTTACCCCGGGACTAGCGGGAGTGGATGAGCAGTTCTTC. It specifies CASSFTPGLAGVDEQFF.

This clonotype was observed a handful of times. This chain joins TRBV5-4 and TRBJ2-2; 9 bases line up with TRBD1. V was pared by 4 bases and J by 5 bases, with 3 bases of the junction left unmatched. In germline, CDR1 is SGHNT, CDR2 YYREEE (reference sequence). The CDR3 is 14 residues long. CDR3 sequence: CASSLGQGTGELFF. In DNA, the CDR3 is TGTGCCAGCAGCCTTGGACAGGGGACCGGGGAGCTGTTTTTT.

The V call is TRBV20-1, the J call TRBJ2-3, with D perhaps TRBD1 or TRBD2 (5 bases each). Deletions cut 6 bases from V and 0 bases from J, with 10 bases between. Germline V CDR1 and CDR2: DFQATT, SNEGSKA (reference sequence). The CDR3 consists of 13 residues. The CDR3 protein is CSAWGGSTDTQYF. CDR3 nucleotides: TGCAGTGCATGGGGCGGGAGCACAGATACGCAGTATTTT.

This clonotype has more than one count but fewer than ten. The chain employs TRBV7-2 and TRBJ2-2; D call uncertain. The CDR3 length is 13 residues. Looked up from germline, CDR1 is SGHTA and CDR2 is FQGNSA. Trimming took off 1 base at V and 8 bases at J, with 8 bases between the two ends. The CDR3 region is CASSLVLLGELFF. CDR3 bases: TGTGCCAGCAGCTTAGTCTTGCTTGGGGAGCTGTTTTTT.